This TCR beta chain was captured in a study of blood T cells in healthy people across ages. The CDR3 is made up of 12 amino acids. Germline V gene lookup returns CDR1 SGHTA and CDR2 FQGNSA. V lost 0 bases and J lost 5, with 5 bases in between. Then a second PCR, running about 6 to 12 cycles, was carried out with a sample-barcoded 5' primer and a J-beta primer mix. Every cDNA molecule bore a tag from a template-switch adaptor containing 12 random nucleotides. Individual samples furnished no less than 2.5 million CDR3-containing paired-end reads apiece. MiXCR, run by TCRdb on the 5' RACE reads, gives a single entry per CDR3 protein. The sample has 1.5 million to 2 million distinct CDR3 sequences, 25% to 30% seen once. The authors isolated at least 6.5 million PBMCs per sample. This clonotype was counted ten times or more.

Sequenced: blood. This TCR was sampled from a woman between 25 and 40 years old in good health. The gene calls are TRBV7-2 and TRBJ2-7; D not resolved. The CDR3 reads CASSLARNEQYF. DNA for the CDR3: TGTGCCAGCAGCTTAGCGAGAAACGAGCAGTACTTC.